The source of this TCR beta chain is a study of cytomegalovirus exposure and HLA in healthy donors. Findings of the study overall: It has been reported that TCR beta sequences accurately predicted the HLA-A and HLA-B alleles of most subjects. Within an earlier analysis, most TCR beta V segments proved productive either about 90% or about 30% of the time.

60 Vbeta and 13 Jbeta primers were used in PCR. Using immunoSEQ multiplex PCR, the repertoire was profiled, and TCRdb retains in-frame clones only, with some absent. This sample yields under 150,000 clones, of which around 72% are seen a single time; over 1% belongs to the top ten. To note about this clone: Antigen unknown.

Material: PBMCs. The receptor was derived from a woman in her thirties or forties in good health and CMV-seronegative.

CDR3 DNA: TGTGCCAGCAGTGAATGGGCTAGCGGGGGCGATGAGCAGTTCTTC. Translated, it gives CASSEWASGGDEQFF. V gene TRBV25-1 combines with J gene TRBJ2-1; 10 positions match TRBD2. The ends lost 1 base at V and 8 bases at J; junction bases unmatched: 5. Germline CDR1 reads MGHDK; CDR2 reads SYGVNS. The CDR3 has 15 residues.